Following are 22 T cell receptor beta chains from one sample sequenced in a study of early T cells in non-severe SARS-CoV-2 infection. TCRdb re-analysed the 5' RACE reads in MiXCR, keeping a single row per CDR3 protein. Among some 91,000 distinct CDR3 sequences, 13% were seen once, and the ten largest hold about 2.3%. What was sequenced was whole blood. These TCRs come from an adult who was a healthcare worker with PCR-confirmed SARS-CoV-2 infection or an uninfected control (not recorded which).

At least ten counts were recorded for this clonotype. J is TRBJ2-5 and V is TRBV6-5, with D unresolved. V lost 0 bases, J lost 1 base, and 9 bases lay in between. The CDR3 covers 15 residues. CDR1 and CDR2 (germline): MNHEY, SVGAGI. The CDR3 bases are TGTGCCAGCAGTTACTCTTGGGCTCGCCAAGAGACCCAGTACTTC. Translation: CASSYSWARQETQYF.

This chain connects TRBV29-1 to TRBJ1-1; 7 positions agree with TRBD1. CDR3 length: 12 residues. Trimming took 7 bases from V and 11 from J; bases not matched to a gene: 13. Germline CDR1 reads SQVTM; CDR2 reads ANQGSEA. CDR3 sequence reads: CSASGTERRAFF. The CDR3 region has the DNA TGCAGCGCGTCCGGGACAGAGAGGCGGGCTTTCTTT.

There are many counts of this clonotype. CDR3 protein: CASSHPAGGPDTEAFF. CDR3 DNA sequence: TGCGCCAGCAGCCACCCCGCGGGCGGCCCGGATACTGAAGCTTTCTTT. The genes are TRBV5-1 and TRBJ1-1, with D uncertain. The CDR3 totals 16 residues. V lost 4 bases, J lost 5 bases, and 21 bases lay in between. From germline, CDR1 is SGHRS and CDR2 YFSETQ.

V usage is TRBV6-5 and J usage is TRBJ1-4; the match to TRBD1 covers 8 bases. The germline CDR1 and CDR2 sequences are MNHEY and SVGAGI. V trimming: 4 bases; J trimming: 8 bases; junction bases outside the gene matches: 9. The CDR3 consists of 15 residues. CDR3 amino acids: CASSFNQGAREKLFF. As DNA, the CDR3 is TGTGCCAGCAGTTTCAACCAGGGGGCGCGGGAAAAACTGTTTTTT.

This clonotype was counted many times. The chain has TRBV21-1 and TRBJ2-2; the table assigns TRBD1, which was not confirmed against the DNA. TRBV21-1 is designated a pseudogene. The CDR3 covers 18 residues. The CDR3 DNA reads as TGTGCCAGCAGCAAGGGGAAACCGGGACAGGGGGATACCGGGGAGCTGTTTTTT. Translating gives CASSKGKPGQGDTGELFF.

This clonotype was detected only once. The chain links TRBV7-9 to TRBJ1-2, with TRBD1 as a possible D gene (5 bases). The CDR3 contains 14 residues. Germline values: CDR1 SEHNR, CDR2 FQNEAQ (reference sequence). V was clipped by 1 base and J by 4 bases, with 10 bases between them. This CDR3 is CASSLVATAYGYTF. DNA of the CDR3: TGTGCCAGCAGCTTAGTCGCGACAGCCTATGGCTACACCTTC.

At least ten counts were recorded for this clonotype. The chain combines TRBV7-6 with TRBJ2-2, with D perhaps assigned TRBD1 or TRBD2 (5 bases each). V gave up 7 bases and J gave up 4 bases, with 19 bases separating them. The CDR3 covers 16 residues. Per the germline V gene, CDR1 is SGHVS and CDR2 is FNYEAQ. CDR3 sequence reads: CASTTLVGDLTGELFF. The CDR3 DNA reads as TGTGCCAGCACTACCCTGGTCGGGGACCTCACCGGGGAGCTGTTTTTT.

V and J are TRBV4-2 and TRBJ1-4, with D unresolved. This CDR3 is 14 amino acids long. Germline V gene lookup returns CDR1 LGHNA and CDR2 YNFKEQ. Trimming removed 2 bases at V and 7 bases at J, with 11 bases between. Written as DNA, the CDR3 is TGTGCCAGCAGCCAACTGGGGTCTGGTGAAAAACTGTTTTTT. Translated, it gives CASSQLGSGEKLFF.

The chain has TRBV5-1 and TRBJ1-3, with D maybe TRBD1 (5 bases). Looked up from germline, CDR1 is SGHRS and CDR2 is YFSETQ. V was shortened by 0 bases and J by 4 bases, with 8 bases between the two germline ends. This CDR3 has 14 residues. Here the CDR3 DNA reads TGCGCCAGCAGCTTGGTAGGGGACGGAAACACCATATATTTT. Translating gives CASSLVGDGNTIYF.

A few counts support this clonotype. The CDR3 protein is CASSTGLAGVQDTQYF. The CDR3 nucleotides read TGTGCCAGCAGCACCGGACTAGCGGGGGTCCAAGATACGCAGTATTTT. The chain has TRBV7-6 and TRBJ2-3, with TRBD2 matching over 13 bases. The CDR3 consists of 16 residues. The ends lost 5 bases at V and 5 bases at J; junction bases unmatched: 7. Germline-derived CDR1 and CDR2 are SGHVS and FNYEAQ.

The gene calls are TRBV20-1 and TRBJ2-7; no firm D call. V gave up 6 bases and J gave up 3 bases, with 15 bases separating them. This CDR3 is 13 amino acids long. CDR1 DFQATT and CDR2 SNEGSKA come from the germline V gene (reference sequence). The CDR3 nucleotides are TGCAGTGCCATCCCGACGGTGGTCTACGAGCAGTACTTC. Protein: CSAIPTVVYEQYF.

The V gene is TRBV20-1, the J gene TRBJ2-3; 9 nucleotides line up with TRBD2. Per germline, CDR1 DFQATT and CDR2 SNEGSKA (reference sequence). This CDR3 is built from 14 residues. V lost 7 bases to trimming and J lost 2 bases; unmatched junction nucleotides: 7. DNA for the CDR3: TGCAGTGTTAGCGGGGGACCCATCACAGATACGCAGTATTTT. It translates to CSVSGGPITDTQYF.

The CDR3 DNA follows: TGCAGCGTCGACAGGAACACTGAAGCTTTCTTT. This gives the protein CSVDRNTEAFF. V is TRBV29-1 and J is TRBJ1-1; weak D call: TRBD1 (5 bases). Germline V gives CDR1 SQVTM, CDR2 ANQGSEA. V was cut by 6 bases and J by 1 base, with 6 bases left in between. This CDR3 has 11 residues.

This clonotype was found a few times. V is TRBV5-6 and J is TRBJ2-1, with D possibly TRBD2 on 6 matching bases. Germline lookup yields CDR1 SGHDT and CDR2 YYEEEE. This CDR3 is 17 amino acids long. Between the trimmed V and J ends, which lost 4 bases and 7 bases, there was a span of 24 bases. The CDR3: CASSLPQGGPLRNEQFF. CDR3 DNA: TGTGCCAGCAGCCTCCCCCAAGGAGGGCCGTTAAGGAATGAGCAGTTCTTC.

This clonotype occurred many times. V usage is TRBV5-5 and J usage is TRBJ2-1; D not resolved. Germline-derived CDR1 and CDR2 are SGHKS and YYEKEE (reference sequence). The CDR3 is 15 residues long. Trimming pared 0 bases from V and 4 bases from J, leaving 11 bases between. This CDR3 reads CASSLALNSYNEQFF. In nucleotides, the CDR3 is TGTGCCAGCAGCTTGGCACTCAATTCATACAATGAGCAGTTCTTC.

The table lists this clonotype with many counts. CDR3 loop: CASSLTASSYNEQFF. CDR3 bases: TGTGCCAGCAGCTTGACAGCCAGCTCCTACAATGAGCAGTTCTTC. The V gene is TRBV7-2, the J gene TRBJ2-1, with D possibly matching TRBD1 (5 bases). There are 15 residues in the CDR3. Deletions cut 3 bases from V and 0 bases from J, with 9 bases between. CDR1 is SGHTA and CDR2 is FQGNSA in the germline V gene.

At least ten counts were recorded for this clonotype. The rearrangement links TRBV28 to TRBJ1-1; D perhaps matches TRBD1 (6 bases). Per germline, CDR1 MDHEN and CDR2 SYDVKM. Between the trimmed V and J ends, which lost 7 bases and 1 base, there was a span of 13 bases. CDR3 length equals 14 residues. The CDR3 DNA reads as TGTGCCAGCAACGAACAGGGCACGAACACTGAAGCTTTCTTT. This encodes CASNEQGTNTEAFF.

This clonotype has at least ten counts. This chain connects TRBV7-9 to TRBJ2-2; D ambiguous. The V gene's germline CDR1 is SEHNR and CDR2 FQNEAQ (reference sequence). There are 13 residues in the CDR3. V dropped 1 base and J dropped 7 bases, with 7 bases sitting between them. CDR3 sequence: CASSLEGNGELFF. In nucleotides, the CDR3 is TGTGCCAGCAGCTTAGAGGGAAACGGGGAGCTGTTTTTT.

This clonotype was seen a few times. The chain joins TRBV7-9 to TRBJ2-7; perhaps TRBD2 as D (6 bases). V gave up 8 bases and J gave up 6 bases, with 17 bases separating them. There are 13 residues in the CDR3. CDR1 and CDR2 from the germline V gene are SEHNR and FQNEAQ (reference sequence). CDR3 nucleotide sequence: TGTGCCAGCGGCTCGGAGGTGGGGGGCGAGCAGTACTTC. Translating gives CASGSEVGGEQYF.

This clonotype was counted between two and nine times. This chain connects TRBV4-3 to TRBJ2-1; possibly TRBD1 for D (6 bases). Germline V gene data show CDR1 as LGHNA and CDR2 as YSLEER. V was pared by 0 bases and J by 12 bases, with 24 bases between. This CDR3 spans 17 amino acids. Here the CDR3 reads CASSQESRGGFFVGQFF. The CDR3 nucleotides are TGCGCCAGCAGCCAAGAATCCAGGGGTGGTTTTTTTGTCGGGCAGTTCTTC.

The chain joins TRBV20-1 to TRBJ1-6; no reliable D call. Germline V CDR1 and CDR2: DFQATT, SNEGSKA (reference sequence). V lost 5 bases, J lost 3 bases, and 8 bases lay in between. The CDR3 contains 13 residues. CDR3: CSAPLDYNSPLHF. In DNA, the CDR3 is TGCAGTGCTCCCCTGGACTATAATTCACCCCTCCACTTT.

On this clonotype itself: The conserved final phenylalanine or tryptophan is absent from the CDR3, which likely points to a read error. The chain joins TRBV7-8 to TRBJ2-7; 11 positions match TRBD2. This CDR3 spans 14 amino acids. Trimming took 4 bases from V and 5 from J; bases not matched to a gene: 4. The V gene's germline CDR1 is SGHVS and CDR2 FQNEAQ. The CDR3 here is CASSSTSGDNEQYS. In nucleotides, the CDR3 is TGTGCCAGCAGCTCGACTAGCGGGGATAACGAGCAGTACTCC.